This T cell receptor beta chain was recovered during a study of Ad26.COV2.S vaccination and SARS-CoV-2 variants. Treatment of the sample: roughly 18 received Ad26.COV2.S at low or high dose, single or two shots; about 5 received placebo; per-sample allocation not given. Day 63 after the first vaccine or placebo injection was the time point for sampling. A Boston donor was an adult aged 18-55 years. This table comes from immunoSEQ multiplex PCR, and its TCRdb copy is limited to in-frame clones, with some not included. Found here are approximately 450,000 clones, around 90% of them singletons; the top ten hold 9% to 15%. V trimming: 5 bases; J trimming: 8 bases; junction bases outside the gene matches: 11. This CDR3 is built from 17 residues. The germline V gene encodes CDR1 SGHTA and CDR2 FQGNSA.

The V and J genes are TRBV7-2 and TRBJ2-1; the match to TRBD2 covers 14 bases. The source material was peripheral blood, sampled in a trial of Ad26.COV2.S vaccine versus placebo. The TCR sequence derives from a person between 18 and 60 years old who received the Ad26.COV2.S COVID-19 vaccine or a placebo. CDR3 coding DNA: TGTGCCAGCAGCCTGTGGGCTGGGACTAGCGGGAGTGATGAGCAGTTCTTC. This encodes CASSLWAGTSGSDEQFF.